This TCR beta chain derives from a study of shared clonotypes between healthy human individuals. Trimming removed 1 base from V and 4 bases from J; junction bases left unmatched: 8. Germline V gives CDR1 SEHNR, CDR2 FQNEAQ (reference sequence). The CDR3 spans 16 residues. Naive-designated CD8 cells lacked CD45RO, were positively enriched for CCR7, and omitted terminally differentiated effector memory CD45RA+ cells. Produced via immunoSEQ multiplex PCR; TCRdb's table is partial and in-frame only. The profile covers about 2 million clones, with 85% to 95% appearing a single time and roughly 1% taken by the ten largest. Only a few counts were recorded for this clone.

Sequencing input: naive CD8+ T cells sorted from blood. This clonotype originated in a man between 18 and 35 years old in good health. The chain is built from TRBV7-9 and TRBJ2-7; 9 bases are a match to TRBD1. This chain's CDR3 is CASSLGGQGVGYEQYF. CDR3 nucleotide sequence: TGTGCCAGCAGCTTAGGGGGACAGGGTGTCGGTTACGAGCAGTACTTC.